Listed below are T cell receptor beta chains from one sample, sequenced in a study of T cells in localized non-small cell lung cancer. Measured with immunoSEQ multiplex PCR; TCRdb has only the in-frame clones, and not every one. This table has more than 100,000 clones, more than 80% appearing once. Source: peripheral blood, taken before any cancer treatment. The receptors were sampled from a female donor over 55 with stage I lung adenocarcinoma. Each CDR3 is given with its conserved first and last residue. A D gene is named only where the DNA matches it firmly. Clone size, where shown, is once, few, many, or a class for clones that have expanded.

j_call	d_call	clone_size	v_call	cdr3_aa	cdr3_nt
TRBJ2-1	.	.	TRBV7-8	CASSLRPPPSYNEQFF	TGTGCCAGCAGCCTAAGGCCCCCCCCCTCCTACAATGAGCAGTTCTTC
TRBJ2-7	.	.	TRBV4-1	CASSQIRSVGSYEQYF	TGCGCCAGCAGCCAGATAAGGTCTGTTGGCTCCTACGAGCAGTACTTC
TRBJ1-1	.	.	TRBV5-6	CASSFLAGVNTEAFF	TGTGCCAGCAGCTTCCTCGCAGGGGTGAACACTGAAGCTTTCTTT
TRBJ2-2	.	.	TRBV27	CASSVGTGELFF	TGTGCCAGCAGCGTGGGTACCGGGGAGCTGTTTTTT
TRBJ2-1	TRBD2	.	TRBV9	CASSVDGGRAVGNNEQFF	TGTGCCAGCAGCGTAGATGGCGGGAGGGCCGTGGGCAACAATGAGCAGTTCTTC
TRBJ2-1	TRBD2	once	TRBV11-3	CASSPRTSGFNEQFF	TGTGCCAGCAGCCCCCGGACTAGCGGGTTTAATGAGCAGTTCTTC
TRBJ1-3	.	.	TRBV30	CAWSTGGNTIYF	TGTGCCTGGAGCACGGGGGGAAACACCATATATTTT
TRBJ2-3	.	.	TRBV28	CASRWSRSTDTQYF	TGTGCCAGCAGGTGGAGCCGTAGCACAGATACGCAGTATTTT
TRBJ1-5	TRBD1	.	TRBV5-8	CASSEGQGYNQPQHF	TGTGCCAGCAGCGAGGGACAGGGGTACAATCAGCCCCAGCATTTT
TRBJ2-6	.	.	TRBV6-5	CASSVSFSGANVLTF	TGTGCCAGCAGCGTGTCGTTCTCTGGGGCCAACGTCCTGACTTTC
TRBJ1-4	.	.	TRBV4-1	CASSRSGTLNEKLFF	TGCGCCAGCAGCCGGTCCGGGACACTGAATGAAAAACTGTTTTTT